The following is a TCR beta chain sequence with its context. What it binds is unknown. The data stem from a study of cytomegalovirus exposure and HLA in healthy donors. Study-level results: A prior analysis recorded that most TCR beta V segments were productive about 90% or about 30% of the time. According to reports, the classifier identified cytomegalovirus status with high specificity and sensitivity.

Nominally healthy donors provided the samples, though records likely missed some immune exposures. This PCR relied on a set of 60 Vbeta primers and 13 Jbeta primers. How the authors handled the data: It was a later analysis that counted 79 million or so unique TCR beta chains, of which 9 million to 13 million were shared. Here immunoSEQ multiplex PCR was the method, and the copy in TCRdb shows in-frame clones only, minus some. That table furnishes V, J and clone size, whereas the DNA furnished D and trimming. The sample table sets out nearly 200,000 clones. Trimming took 6 bases from V and 8 from J; bases not matched to a gene: 6. Germline V lookup: CDR1 SNHLY, CDR2 FYNNEI. The CDR3 is made up of 13 amino acids.

The sequence came from a boy younger than 18 in good health and CMV-seronegative. The chain employs TRBV2 and TRBJ2-2, with 7 bases lining up with TRBD1. The sample comprised PBMCs. CDR3 protein: CASSLTGHGELFF. In nucleotides, the CDR3 is TGTGCCAGCAGCCTGACAGGGCATGGGGAGCTGTTTTTT.